What follows is one T cell receptor beta chain and its context. Antigen unknown. RNA totalling 0.5 to 1 ug underwent reverse transcription with random hexamers. TCRdb re-called the immunoSEQ multiplex PCR reads through MiXCR, storing one row per CDR3 protein. The data show approximately 180,000 distinct CDR3 sequences, roughly 95% seen once. This sample was taken from a study of CD8 T cells in Susac syndrome. Overall study findings and caveats: The study acknowledged a relatively small number of individuals in its TCR sequencing and HLA analysis.

The CDR3 is 16 amino acids. CDR1 is KGHSH and CDR2 is LQKENI in the germline V gene. The V end lost 3 bases, the J end lost 0 bases, and 14 bases lay between the germline ends. The chain couples TRBV18 to TRBJ1-2; D uncertain. The origin of this receptor is a human donor with multiple sclerosis. The sample was CD4+ T cells from PBMCs. The CDR3 region has the DNA TGTGCCAGCTCACCGGCGGAGCCAGGCGCTAACTATGGCTACACCTTC. This codes for CASSPAEPGANYGYTF.